The 26 T cell receptor beta chains in this list originate from one sample, sequenced in a study of T cells in Graves' hyperthyroidism and ophthalmopathy. RNA transcripts gave rise to amplified TCR beta CDR3 regions. The HTBI primer set drove a first-round RT-PCR of the TCR CDR3. TCRdb re-derived calls from the multiplex PCR reads in MiXCR, one entry per CDR3 protein. The profile shows about 180,000 distinct CDR3 sequences, about a sixth of them singletons. The sequencing sample was made of blood. The receptors shown here come from a woman between 45 and 65 years old with Graves' hyperthyroidism.

This clonotype has at least ten counts. The V call is TRBV20-1, the J call TRBJ2-1; D gene uncertain. Per germline, CDR1 DFQATT and CDR2 SNEGSKA (reference sequence). The CDR3 has 11 residues. V lost 5 bases to trimming and J lost 5 bases, with 7 bases between them. The CDR3: CSALGDNEQFF. In DNA, the CDR3 is TGCAGTGCTTTGGGCGACAATGAGCAGTTCTTC.

The gene calls are TRBV30 and TRBJ2-1; 8 bases align to TRBD2. The CDR3 contains 14 residues. Germline values: CDR1 GTSNPN, CDR2 SVGIG (reference sequence). V lost 4 bases and J lost 8; bases outside the gene matches: 10. This CDR3 is CAWTIAGTIDEQFF. The CDR3 DNA reads TGTGCCTGGACTATAGCGGGAACGATCGATGAGCAGTTCTTC.

The sample holds many counts of this clonotype. This chain uses TRBV28 with TRBJ1-2, with 7 positions matching TRBD1. Looked up from germline, CDR1 is MDHEN and CDR2 is SYDVKM. The CDR3 spans 18 residues. The trim removed 5 bases at V and 8 bases at J, leaving 23 bases unmatched. In DNA, the CDR3 is TGTGCCAGCAGTGCGGGGGTCAGACAGGGAGTTTTTGAGTGGGGCTACACCTTC. It encodes CASSAGVRQGVFEWGYTF.

Many counts were recorded for this clonotype. This chain connects TRBV28 to TRBJ2-7; 10 bases match TRBD1. In germline, CDR1 is MDHEN, CDR2 SYDVKM. Losses at the gene ends were 7 bases for V and 6 bases for J; bases not matched to a gene: 9. The CDR3 sequence is 14 residues long. Here the CDR3 DNA reads TGTGCCAGCACTCAGACAGGGGGCGGCGGCGAGCAGTACTTC. Translated, it gives CASTQTGGGGEQYF.

V usage is TRBV9 and J usage is TRBJ1-3; D gene unclear. Germline V gene lookup returns CDR1 SGDLS and CDR2 YYNGEE. Trimming stripped 0 bases from V and 1 base from J, with 11 bases between. There are 16 residues in the CDR3. CDR3 sequence reads: CASSVGVPQSGNTIYF. The CDR3 DNA reads TGTGCCAGCAGCGTAGGGGTTCCTCAATCTGGAAACACCATATATTTT.

This clonotype has more than one count but fewer than ten. The chain joins TRBV4-2 to TRBJ1-4; 7 nucleotides agree with TRBD1. The CDR3 loop spans 16 amino acids. Trimming cost V 2 bases and J 8 bases; bases outside gene matches: 11. The germline V gene has CDR1 LGHNA and CDR2 YNFKEQ. CDR3 nucleotide sequence: TGTGCCAGCAGCCAATCCCCCGGGACAGAAGACGAAAAACTGTTTTTT. As protein: CASSQSPGTEDEKLFF.

Many counts were recorded for this clonotype. The chain uses TRBV7-9 and TRBJ1-1; D gene unclear. Trimming took 1 base from V and 0 from J, leaving 12 bases between them. Per the germline V gene, CDR1 is SEHNR and CDR2 is FQNEAQ (reference sequence). The CDR3 is 16 residues long. CDR3 region: CASSLVYSGMNTEAFF. CDR3 DNA sequence: TGTGCCAGCAGCTTAGTCTATAGCGGAATGAACACTGAAGCTTTCTTT.

This clonotype appeared many times. The chain is built from TRBV9 and TRBJ2-3; TRBD2 agrees at 9 bases. J lost 1 base, V lost 4 bases, and 7 bases had no gene match. CDR1 is SGDLS, CDR2 YYNGEE, per germline. CDR3 size: 16 residues. The CDR3 bases are TGTGCCAGCAGCCTAAGGACTAGCGTGGGCACAGATACGCAGTATTTT. This gives the protein CASSLRTSVGTDTQYF.

This clonotype was detected ten times or more. The chain couples TRBV20-1 to TRBJ2-1, with 7 bases lining up with TRBD2. The junction had 12 bases not matched to a gene; V was cut back by 4 bases and J by 6 bases. CDR1 is DFQATT and CDR2 is SNEGSKA in the germline V gene (reference sequence). This CDR3 contains 15 residues. CDR3 coding DNA: TGCAGTGCTAAGTTATTTTCGGGGGGTCCCAATGAGCAGTTCTTC. It translates to CSAKLFSGGPNEQFF.

This clonotype was counted between two and nine times. The V gene is TRBV28, the J gene TRBJ1-2; 8 bases are shared with TRBD1. The CDR3 has 11 residues. Germline CDR1 MDHEN, CDR2 SYDVKM. The V gene end was trimmed by 2 bases and the J gene end by 14 bases; junction bases not matched to a gene: 4. In DNA form, the CDR3 reads TGTGCCAGCAGTTTAAACAGGGGGAAGACCTTC. Protein product: CASSLNRGKTF.

The sample holds a few counts of this clonotype. The J gene is TRBJ2-3, the V gene TRBV4-1, with 10 bases identical to TRBD2. Germline CDR1 reads MGHRA; CDR2 reads YSYEKL. This CDR3 has 18 residues. Losses at the gene ends were 4 bases for V and 3 bases for J; bases not matched to a gene: 13. Here the CDR3 DNA reads TGCGCCAGCAGCCGCGTCGGGCTAGCGGGGGTGAGGACAGATACGCAGTATTTT. Its translation: CASSRVGLAGVRTDTQYF.

Many counts were recorded for this clonotype. The junction does not match germline at one end; this may be a read error. This sequence joins TRBV11-2 and TRBJ1-2; D may be TRBD1 (5 bases). Germline CDR1 SGHAT, CDR2 FQNNGV. The CDR3 has 13 residues. The CDR3: CTSSFGGGNGYTF. In DNA, the CDR3 is TGTACCAGCAGTTTCGGTGGGGGTAATGGCTACACCTTC. Full variable domain (outside the CDR3, taken from reference TRBV11-2 and TRBJ1-2): EAGVAQSPRYKIIEKRQSVAFWCNPISGHATLYWYQQILGQGPKLLIQFQNNGVVDDSQLPKDRFSAERLKGVDSTLKIQPAKLEDSAVYLCTSSFGGGNGYTFGSGTRLTVV.

This clonotype showed up many times. The rearrangement joins TRBV29-1 to TRBJ1-2; no clear D. The CDR3 has 11 amino acids. CDR1 SQVTM and CDR2 ANQGSEA come from the germline V gene. V gave up 4 bases and J gave up 8 bases, with 11 bases separating them. The CDR3 protein is CSVVQGRGYTF. The CDR3 nucleotides are TGCAGCGTTGTCCAAGGGAGAGGCTACACCTTC.

This chain connects TRBV3-1 to TRBJ2-7; no reliable D call. Germline lookup yields CDR1 LGHDT and CDR2 YNNKEL (reference sequence). The CDR3 is 15 amino acids. V dropped 0 bases and J dropped 0 bases, with 9 bases sitting between them. DNA of the CDR3: TGTGCCAGCAGCCAAGATCACAGATCCTCCTACGAGCAGTACTTC. This gives the protein CASSQDHRSSYEQYF.

This chain connects TRBV5-1 to TRBJ1-1, with D uncertain. With 4 bases removed from V and 2 bases from J, the gap between germline ends came to 15 bases. Looked up from germline, CDR1 is SGHRS and CDR2 is YFSETQ. CDR3 length: 15 amino acids. The CDR3 region is CASSPTTETNTEAFF. DNA of the CDR3: TGCGCCAGCAGCCCGACAACAGAAACAAACACTGAAGCTTTCTTT. The whole variable domain, filled in from reference TRBV5-1 and TRBJ1-1, reads KAGVTQTPRYLIKTRGQQVTLSCSPISGHRSVSWYQQTPGQGLQFLFEYFSETQRNKGNFPGRFSGRQFSNSRSEMNVSTLELGDSALYLCASSPTTETNTEAFFGQGTRLTVV.

Regarding this clonotype: Since a much larger clone is just one base distant, this may be a read error. The chain carries TRBV6-5 and TRBJ1-2; the D is unclear. Germline V gene lookup returns CDR1 MNHEY and CDR2 SVGAGI. Trimming removed 2 bases from V and 7 bases from J, with 11 bases in between. This CDR3 spans 13 amino acids. CDR3 loop: CASSYTSRGGYTF. As DNA, the CDR3 is TGTGCCAGCAGTTACACTTCGCGGGGTGGCTACACCTTC.

This clonotype was observed many times. The chain is built from TRBV5-6 and TRBJ1-1, with D tentatively TRBD1 (5 bases). V lost 0 bases to trimming and J lost 6 bases, with 12 bases between them. CDR3 length: 14 amino acids. Germline V gene sequence: CDR1 SGHDT, CDR2 YYEEEE. CDR3 in DNA: TGTGCCAGCAGCTTGGAAGGTGGAGGGGCTGAAGCTTTCTTT. Protein sequence: CASSLEGGGAEAFF.

This clonotype was recorded many times. The chain links TRBV19 to TRBJ2-2; D possibly matches TRBD1 or TRBD2 (5 bases each). Germline loops: CDR1 LNHDA, CDR2 SQIVND (reference sequence). Trimming removed 4 bases from V and 5 bases from J, with 11 bases in between. The CDR3 is 14 residues long. The CDR3 region has the DNA TGTGCCAGTAGTAGGGGACCGTTAACCGGGGAGCTGTTTTTT. Protein: CASSRGPLTGELFF.

The V gene is TRBV28, the J gene TRBJ2-7; 9 bases fit TRBD1. Germline-derived CDR1 and CDR2 are MDHEN and SYDVKM. Losses at the gene ends were 3 bases for V and 6 bases for J; bases not matched to a gene: 9. The length of the CDR3 is 15 residues. The CDR3 nucleotides are TGTGCCAGCAGTTTGATCGGGACAGGGTCGCGCGAGCAGTACTTC. Translating it yields CASSLIGTGSREQYF.

This clonotype was observed many times. The CDR3 DNA is TGTGCCAGCAGTTTTACCTCGAGCTCTGGAAACACCATATATTTT. Translation gives CASSFTSSSGNTIYF. This chain joins TRBV27 and TRBJ1-3; unclear D gene. Per the germline V gene, CDR1 is MNHEY and CDR2 is SMNVEV (reference sequence). The CDR3 covers 15 residues. Trimming stripped 3 bases from V and 0 bases from J, with 9 bases between.

This clonotype was detected many times. The chain combines TRBV19 with TRBJ1-5; no definite D call. CDR1 and CDR2 from the germline V gene are LNHDA and SQIVND (reference sequence). V was cut by 7 bases and J by 2 bases, with 18 bases left in between. This CDR3 has 16 amino acids. This CDR3 reads CASTPSPYVGNQPQHF. In DNA form, the CDR3 reads TGTGCCAGTACTCCCTCTCCGTATGTGGGCAATCAGCCCCAGCATTTT.

This clonotype occurred many times. The genes are TRBV27 and TRBJ1-4, with D maybe TRBD1 (6 bases). The V and J ends lost 5 bases and 0 bases respectively, with 10 bases between them. The CDR3 loop spans 15 amino acids. Germline CDR1 is MNHEY and CDR2 is SMNVEV (reference sequence). Here the CDR3 reads CASSLTGATNEKLFF. CDR3 DNA: TGTGCCAGCAGTCTGACAGGCGCAACTAATGAAAAACTGTTTTTT.

This clonotype appeared many times. CDR3 nucleotides: TGTGCCAGCAGCTCGGGCCGTTATAGCAATCAGCCCCAGCATTTT. The encoded protein is CASSSGRYSNQPQHF. This chain uses TRBV5-8 with TRBJ1-5; D remains ambiguous. The CDR3 is made up of 15 amino acids. CDR1 and CDR2 from the germline V gene are SGHTS and YDEGEE. Trimming shortened V by 3 bases and J by 0 bases, and 10 bases separated the two germline ends. The whole variable domain, filled in from reference TRBV5-8 and TRBJ1-5, reads EAGVTQSPTHLIKTRGQQATLRCSPISGHTSVYWYQQALGLGLQFLLWYDEGEERNRGNFPPRFSGRQFPNYSSELNVNALELEDSALYLCASSSGRYSNQPQHFGDGTRLSIL.

This clonotype was seen ten or more times. The chain links TRBV7-9 to TRBJ1-4; no reliable D call. The CDR3 sequence is 13 residues long. Trimming pared 5 bases from V and 4 bases from J, leaving 8 bases between. Germline values: CDR1 SEHNR, CDR2 FQNEAQ (reference sequence). DNA of the CDR3: TGTGCCAGCAGCCCTCCGGGTAATGAAAAACTGTTTTTT. As protein: CASSPPGNEKLFF.

This clonotype was counted many times. This chain uses TRBV20-1 with TRBJ1-5; D is uncertain. The germline V gene has CDR1 DFQATT and CDR2 SNEGSKA (reference sequence). Trimming left V 4 bases short and J 2 bases short, with 15 bases between. There are 15 residues in the CDR3. The CDR3 DNA is TGCAGTGCTACAACCGATTGGACGGGCAATCAGCCCCAGCATTTT. It is translated as CSATTDWTGNQPQHF.

Notes on this clonotype: A read error may produce the germline difference seen at one junction end. V gene TRBV15 combines with J gene TRBJ2-3, with D perhaps TRBD2 (5 bases). Germline values: CDR1 LNHNV, CDR2 YYDKDF (reference sequence). This CDR3 is built from 15 residues. In nucleotides, the CDR3 is TGTGCCACCAGCCCCACGGGGAATTTCACAAATACGCAGTATTTT. Its protein is CATSPTGNFTNTQYF.